These 26 T cell receptor beta chains originate from one sample sequenced in a study of blood T cells in healthy people across ages. A second PCR of about 6 to 11 cycles used a sample-barcoded 5' primer and a J-beta primer mix. TCRdb called the 5' RACE reads again in MiXCR, with one record for every CDR3 protein. The data contain 1.5 million to 2 million distinct CDR3 sequences, approximately 30% of them singletons. The sequenced sample consisted of blood. The receptors were sampled from a woman aged 25 to 39 in good health.

Comments on this clonotype: One end of the junction fails to match germline, which may point to a read error. J is TRBJ2-1 and V is TRBV11-2; D may correspond to TRBD1 or TRBD2 (5 bases each). The CDR3 consists of 15 residues. The V gene's germline CDR1 is SGHAT and CDR2 FQNNGV. The CDR3, as DNA: TGTACCAGCAGCTCCAGCCTAGCTGGGGGCAATGAGCAGTTCTTC. It translates to CTSSSSLAGGNEQFF.

The CDR3 nucleotides are TGTGCCAGCAGTTTGAGCGGGGGGTATTTAGAGCAGTACTTC. Protein product: CASSLSGGYLEQYF. The chain uses TRBV12-3 or TRBV12-4 and TRBJ2-7; TRBD2 matches at 9 bases. With 3 bases clipped from V and 7 bases from J, the junction kept 7 bases outside the gene matches. CDR3 length equals 14 residues.

The DNA of the CDR3 is TGTGCCAGCAGTTTGAGGGACACAATAGGCACAGATACGCAGTATTTT. Encoded protein: CASSLRDTIGTDTQYF. V and J are TRBV12-3 or TRBV12-4 and TRBJ2-3, with D possibly TRBD1 on 6 matching bases. The CDR3 consists of 16 residues. Deletions cut 3 bases from V and 1 base from J, with 14 bases between.

The rearrangement joins TRBV12-3 or TRBV12-4 to TRBJ2-3, with 7 bases aligning to TRBD2. The length of the CDR3 is 13 residues. J was trimmed by 10 bases and V by 6 bases; bases with no gene match: 10. In DNA, the CDR3 is TGTGCCAGCAGCCGAGTGGGGGGGGATGCGCAGTATTTT. This gives the protein CASSRVGGDAQYF.

This chain connects TRBV5-1 to TRBJ2-1; D is possibly TRBD1 (6 bases). The V end was cut by 5 bases, the J end by 7 bases, with 19 bases between. Germline loops: CDR1 SGHRS, CDR2 YFSETQ. This CDR3 spans 15 amino acids. The CDR3 sequence is CASRAGTPRGNEQFF. As DNA, the CDR3 is TGCGCCAGCAGGGCCGGGACACCTAGAGGGAATGAGCAGTTCTTC.

This sequence joins TRBV13 and TRBJ2-3; D call uncertain. Germline lookup yields CDR1 PRHDT and CDR2 FYEKMQ (reference sequence). This CDR3 has 17 amino acids. V was clipped by 3 bases and J by 3 bases, with 19 bases between them. The CDR3 spells CASSFFVLARETDTQYF. Here the CDR3 DNA reads TGTGCCAGCAGCTTTTTTGTTTTGGCTAGAGAGACAGATACGCAGTATTTT.

This clonotype was detected only a few times. The germline gene is not matched at one end of the junction; a read error may be the cause. CDR3 nucleotide sequence: TGTGCCAGCAGTTACGCCAGCACAGATACGCAGTATTTT. Residues: CASSYASTDTQYF. The J gene is TRBJ2-3, the V gene TRBV5-1; the D is unclear. The CDR3 loop spans 13 amino acids. The V gene's germline CDR1 is SGHRS and CDR2 YFSETQ.

Concerning this clonotype: Lacking the conserved final phenylalanine or tryptophan, this CDR3 likely reflects a read error. This rearrangement joins TRBV5-1 to TRBJ1-1; the D gene is possibly TRBD1 (6 bases). Germline values: CDR1 SGHRS, CDR2 YFSETQ. Trimming removed 4 bases from V and 1 base from J, with 8 bases in between. The CDR3 totals 13 residues. The CDR3 sequence is CASSQGQNTEAFS. Here the CDR3 DNA reads TGCGCCAGCAGCCAGGGACAGAACACTGAAGCTTTCTCT.

V is TRBV20-1 and J is TRBJ2-1; 8 bases match TRBD2. The CDR3 is made up of 13 amino acids. Germline V gene lookup returns CDR1 DFQATT and CDR2 SNEGSKA (reference sequence). V shed 7 bases, J shed 2 bases, and the junction held 4 bases outside the gene matches. CDR3 sequence: CSEISGAYNEQFF. In nucleotides, the CDR3 is TGCAGTGAGATTAGCGGGGCCTACAATGAGCAGTTCTTC.

In its sample, this clonotype was seen a few times. This chain joins TRBV7-8 and TRBJ1-6; 8 nucleotides align to TRBD1. J lost 9 bases, V lost 6 bases, and 10 bases had no gene match. CDR3 length: 15 amino acids. The V gene's germline CDR1 is SGHVS and CDR2 FQNEAQ. The CDR3 nucleotides are TGTGCCAGCAGTCTATCTGACAGGGGTGTTTCACCCCTCCACTTT. As protein: CASSLSDRGVSPLHF.

The chain couples TRBV3-1 to TRBJ2-5; D not resolved. The length of the CDR3 is 11 residues. Trimming removed 8 bases at V and 3 bases at J, with 7 bases between. Germline assignment: CDR1 LGHDT and CDR2 YNNKEL (reference sequence). The chain's CDR3 is CASQIKETQYF. In DNA form, the CDR3 reads TGTGCCAGCCAGATTAAAGAGACCCAGTACTTC.

This clonotype was counted between two and nine times. This rearrangement joins TRBV25-1 to TRBJ2-3, with D tentatively TRBD2 (6 bases). The CDR3 extends over 13 amino acids. From germline, CDR1 is MGHDK and CDR2 SYGVNS. Between the trimmed V and J ends, which lost 4 bases and 4 bases, there was a span of 9 bases. Here the CDR3 reads CASSAGVSDTQYF. CDR3 sequence (DNA): TGTGCCAGCAGTGCGGGGGTCTCAGATACGCAGTATTTT.

The CDR3 region is CASTRIGTSGTNEQYF. The CDR3 coding sequence is TGTGCCAGCACCCGGATCGGGACTAGCGGGACAAATGAGCAGTACTTC. The chain uses TRBV7-2 and TRBJ2-5, with 13 bases fitting TRBD2. The CDR3 is 16 residues long. V shed 7 bases, J shed 11 bases, and the junction held 16 bases outside the gene matches. Germline lookup yields CDR1 SGHTA and CDR2 FQGNSA. Using reference TRBV7-2 and TRBJ2-5 for the parts outside the CDR3, the full variable domain is GAGVSQSPSNKVTEKGKDVELRCDPISGHTALYWYRQSLGQGLEFLIYFQGNSAPDKSGLPSDRFSAERTGGSVSTLTIQRTQQEDSAVYLCASTRIGTSGTNEQYFGPGTRLLVL.

This clonotype was recorded at least ten times. V is TRBV5-1 and J is TRBJ1-2; no definite D call. From germline, CDR1 is SGHRS and CDR2 YFSETQ. The CDR3 extends over 13 amino acids. Trimming pared 0 bases from V and 6 bases from J, leaving 9 bases between. The CDR3 here is CASSLADSDGYTF. In nucleotides, the CDR3 is TGCGCCAGCAGCTTGGCCGATAGCGATGGCTACACCTTC.

A few counts support this clonotype. This may be a read error: a much more frequent sequence differs by one nucleotide. The chain joins TRBV7-6 to TRBJ2-7, with D possibly being TRBD2 (5 bases). Trimming pared 1 base from V and 7 bases from J, leaving 11 bases between. The CDR3 is 13 amino acids. Looked up from germline, CDR1 is SGHVS and CDR2 is FNYEAQ. The CDR3 region is CASSLVRTGEQYF. DNA for the CDR3: TGTGCCAGCAGCTTAGTTAGGACGGGGGAGCAGTACTTC.

This clonotype has more than one count but fewer than ten. The gene calls are TRBV20-1 and TRBJ1-2; 11 bases line up with TRBD1. The CDR3 sequence is 12 residues long. Germline trimming cut 6 bases from V and 8 bases from J; bases unmatched to any gene: 5. The germline V gene has CDR1 DFQATT and CDR2 SNEGSKA (reference sequence). The CDR3: CSAAGQGEGYTF. CDR3 DNA: TGCAGTGCCGCGGGACAGGGGGAGGGCTACACCTTC.

The chain joins TRBV20-1 to TRBJ1-5; 8 bases map to TRBD1. This CDR3 region has 14 residues. The V and J ends lost 5 bases and 4 bases, in that order; junction bases with no gene match: 7. Germline V CDR1 and CDR2: DFQATT, SNEGSKA (reference sequence). CDR3 residues: CSAWNRDRNQPQHF. Written as DNA, the CDR3 is TGCAGTGCTTGGAACCGGGACAGGAATCAGCCCCAGCATTTT.

V and J are TRBV7-9 and TRBJ1-2, with D unclear. V dropped 1 base and J dropped 1 base, with 7 bases sitting between them. CDR3 length: 14 residues. Germline V gives CDR1 SEHNR, CDR2 FQNEAQ (reference sequence). This chain's CDR3 is CASSLDQLNYGYTF. The CDR3 nucleotides read TGTGCCAGCAGCTTAGATCAGCTTAACTATGGCTACACCTTC.

The chain joins TRBV12-3 or TRBV12-4 to TRBJ2-7; 9 bases are shared with TRBD1. The V and J ends lost 4 bases and 6 bases, in that order; junction bases with no gene match: 4. The CDR3 loop spans 13 amino acids. In nucleotides, the CDR3 is TGTGCCAGCAGTTACGACAGGGGGGGCGAGCAGTACTTC. It codes for CASSYDRGGEQYF.

The chain combines TRBV11-2 with TRBJ2-7; the match to TRBD2 covers 12 bases. The CDR3 contains 16 residues. After removal of 3 bases from V and 1 base from J, the junction contained 4 bases not matched to a gene. Germline CDR1 is SGHAT and CDR2 is FQNNGV. The CDR3 coding sequence is TGTGCCAGCAGCTTCAGACTAGCGGGAGCGTCCTACGAGCAGTACTTC. This sequence encodes CASSFRLAGASYEQYF.

This chain links TRBV11-2 with TRBJ2-2; a weak D match, TRBD2 (6 bases). V dropped 5 bases and J dropped 1 base, with 20 bases sitting between them. CDR3 size: 18 residues. From germline, CDR1 is SGHAT and CDR2 FQNNGV. In DNA, the CDR3 is TGTGCCAGCAGCCTAACGGGCGGGGCCGCGGGGAACACCGGGGAGCTGTTTTTT. Amino acids: CASSLTGGAAGNTGELFF.

This clonotype was seen a handful of times. In DNA form, the CDR3 reads TGTGCCAGCAGCCCGAGACAGGGGCCGGGGGGCTACACCTTC. Amino acid sequence: CASSPRQGPGGYTF. The gene calls are TRBV7-2 and TRBJ1-2; 8 bases align to TRBD1. This CDR3 is built from 14 residues. V shed 5 bases, J shed 8 bases, and the junction held 10 bases outside the gene matches. Germline values: CDR1 SGHTA, CDR2 FQGNSA.

The chain uses TRBV20-1 and TRBJ2-3; 9 nucleotides line up with TRBD1. V lost 8 bases to trimming and J lost 4 bases; unmatched junction nucleotides: 10. The CDR3 length is 14 residues. Germline lookup yields CDR1 DFQATT and CDR2 SNEGSKA (reference sequence). The CDR3 DNA reads TGCAGTTGCCCCGGGACAGGGTCCTCAGATACGCAGTATTTT. Translated: CSCPGTGSSDTQYF.

The chain employs TRBV2 and TRBJ2-7; tentative D call: TRBD1 (5 bases). The germline V and J ends were trimmed by 6 bases and 0 bases, with 9 bases remaining between them. Germline V gives CDR1 SNHLY, CDR2 FYNNEI. The CDR3 totals 13 residues. In nucleotides, the CDR3 is TGTGCCAGCAGGACAGCCTCCTCCTACGAGCAGTACTTC. Protein product: CASRTASSYEQYF.

The chain carries TRBV20-1 and TRBJ2-3, with unresolved D. The V gene lost 6 bases and the J gene lost 4 bases, with 17 bases spanning the gap. Germline assignment: CDR1 DFQATT and CDR2 SNEGSKA (reference sequence). This CDR3 has 14 residues. CDR3 DNA sequence: TGCAGTGCCCCGGATTCCTCGGCGTCAGATACGCAGTATTTT. This translates into CSAPDSSASDTQYF.

This clonotype was found many times. The J gene is TRBJ1-2, the V gene TRBV6-6; 7 positions agree with TRBD1. The V gene end was trimmed by 5 bases and the J gene end by 7 bases; junction bases not matched to a gene: 10. The CDR3 sequence is 14 residues long. Per germline, CDR1 MNHNY and CDR2 SVGAGI (reference sequence). The CDR3 is CASSEGQRGSGYTF. Here the CDR3 DNA reads TGTGCCAGCAGTGAGGGACAGAGGGGTAGTGGCTACACCTTC.